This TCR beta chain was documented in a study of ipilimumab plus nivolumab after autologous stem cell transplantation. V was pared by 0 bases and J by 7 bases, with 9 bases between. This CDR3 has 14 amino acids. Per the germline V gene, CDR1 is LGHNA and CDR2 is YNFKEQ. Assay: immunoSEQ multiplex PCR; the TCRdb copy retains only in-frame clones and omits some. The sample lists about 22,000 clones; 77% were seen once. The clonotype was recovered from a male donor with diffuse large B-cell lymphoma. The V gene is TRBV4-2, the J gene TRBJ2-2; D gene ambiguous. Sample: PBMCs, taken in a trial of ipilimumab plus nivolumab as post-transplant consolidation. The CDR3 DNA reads TGTGCCAGCAGCCAAGATTACGTGGGCGGGGAGCTGTTTTTT. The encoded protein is CASSQDYVGGELFF.